Listed here is a single T cell receptor beta chain. Its antigen is unknown. The CDR3 contains 15 residues. V shed 5 bases and J shed 0 bases, with 13 bases lying between them. Germline CDR1 reads SGHNT; CDR2 reads YYREEE (reference sequence). Treatment described: 15 to 20 received Ad26.COV2.S at low or high dose, single or two shots; a few received placebo; per-sample allocation not given. Samples were taken on day 63 after the first vaccine or placebo injection. Ad26.COV2.S expressed prefusion-stabilized spike from the original Wuhan strain. These data originate in a study of Ad26.COV2.S vaccination and SARS-CoV-2 variants. Across the whole study: The authors gave Ad26.COV2.S intramuscularly, either once or twice 56 days apart. The study, taken as a whole, reports: The TCR breadth and depth analyses may have produced an underestimate of total T cell responses. The breadth of spike-specific CD8+ and CD4+ T cell responses after vaccination was reportedly substantial.

Measured with immunoSEQ multiplex PCR; TCRdb has only the in-frame clones, and not every one. Of over 400,000 clones listed, 92% were seen once; the top ten hold around 1.8%. The chain uses TRBV5-4 and TRBJ2-3; TRBD2 might be the D (6 bases). Sequencing was performed on peripheral blood, taken in a trial of Ad26.COV2.S vaccine versus placebo. The sequence came from a person between 18 and 60 years old who received the Ad26.COV2.S COVID-19 vaccine or a placebo. The CDR3 loop is CASSSGSTSTDTQYF. CDR3 sequence (DNA): TGTGCCAGCAGTTCCGGGAGCACAAGCACAGATACGCAGTATTTT.